The present T cell receptor beta chain was sequenced within a study of blood T cell repertoires in COVID-19. At the level of the study: Donors in the United States, Italy and Spain gave samples during acute or convalescent COVID-19.

The table came from immunoSEQ multiplex PCR; TCRdb's copy has only in-frame clones and leaves some out. The sample lists about 44,000 clones; about 88% were seen once. Germline V gene sequence: CDR1 LNHDA, CDR2 SQIVND (reference sequence). This CDR3 region has 15 residues. J gave up 4 bases and V 4 bases, and 9 bases lay outside the gene matches. In its sample, this clone was seen once. This chain connects TRBV19 to TRBJ1-2; 7 nucleotides agree with TRBD1. What was sequenced was peripheral blood. This TCR was sampled from a human donor in a cohort sampled during active COVID-19. The CDR3, as DNA: TGTGCCAGTAGTACCGCGGCAGGGGGGTTCTATGGCTACACCTTC. This encodes CASSTAAGGFYGYTF.